This T cell receptor (beta chain) is from a study of T-cell memory formation after mild COVID-19. As to this clonotype: Its specificity is not known.

V was shortened by 2 bases and J by 6 bases, with 13 bases between the two germline ends. Germline loops: CDR1 DFQATT, CDR2 SNEGSKA (reference sequence). The CDR3 contains 13 residues. TCRdb re-called the 5' RACE reads through MiXCR, storing one row per CDR3 protein. The sample has a few hundred thousand distinct CDR3 sequences, around 27% seen once. Study-wide points: Certain responding clones were present in pre-infection memory, suggesting participation of cross-reactive memory. Contracting CD8+ clones were enriched in EMRA, CD4+ mainly in CM and EM. CD4/CD8 balance held among clones contracting day 15 to 85, and later expanders leaned CD4+.

Sequencing was done on a sample of PBMCs or a T cell subset sorted from them (not recorded which). This chain joins TRBV20-1 and TRBJ2-5; D call uncertain. The receptor's source is an adult woman who had mild COVID-19 (a few samples of this study predate the infection). Cell type and time point are not known. The CDR3 DNA sequence: TGCAGTGCTAGAAGAGGCCGCTTGAAGACCCAGTACTTC. Protein product: CSARRGRLKTQYF.